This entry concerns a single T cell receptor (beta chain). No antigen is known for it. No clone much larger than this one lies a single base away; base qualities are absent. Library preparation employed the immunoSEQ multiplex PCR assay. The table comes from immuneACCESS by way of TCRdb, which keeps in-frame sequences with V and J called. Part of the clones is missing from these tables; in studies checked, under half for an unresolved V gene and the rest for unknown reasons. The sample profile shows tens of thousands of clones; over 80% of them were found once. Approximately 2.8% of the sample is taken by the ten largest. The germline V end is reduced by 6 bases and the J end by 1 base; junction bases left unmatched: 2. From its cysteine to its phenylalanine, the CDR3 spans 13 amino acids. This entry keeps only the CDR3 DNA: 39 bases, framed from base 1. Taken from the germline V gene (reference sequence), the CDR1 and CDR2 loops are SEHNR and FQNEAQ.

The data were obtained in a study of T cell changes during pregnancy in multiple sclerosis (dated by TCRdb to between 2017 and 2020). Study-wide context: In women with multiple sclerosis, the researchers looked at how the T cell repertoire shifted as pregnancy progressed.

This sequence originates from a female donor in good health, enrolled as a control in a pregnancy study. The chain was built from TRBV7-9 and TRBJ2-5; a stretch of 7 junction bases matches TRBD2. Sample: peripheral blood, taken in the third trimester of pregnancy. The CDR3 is CASRRELQETQYF. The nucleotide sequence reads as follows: TGTGCCAGCAGGCGGGAGCTCCAAGAGACCCAGTACTTC.